The source of this T cell receptor (beta chain) is a study of blood T cells in healthy people across ages. There were healthy Caucasian individuals from Russia, aged about 6 to 95, serving as donors. Germline V gene lookup returns CDR1 MDHEN and CDR2 SYDVKM. CDR3 length: 11 residues. Next came a second PCR, run for about 7 to 12 cycles, which used a sample-barcoded 5' primer along with a J-beta primer mix. TCRdb re-derived calls from the 5' RACE reads in MiXCR, one entry per CDR3 protein. This table has over 600,000 distinct CDR3 sequences, roughly 43% appearing once. As concerns this clonotype: One end of the junction does not line up with germline, which may come from a read error.

Specimen: blood. The rearrangement joins TRBV28 to TRBJ1-3; D call uncertain. The clonotype was recovered from an elderly man in good health. CDR3 coding DNA: TGTGCCGGCAGTACGTACGACCACTCATATTTT. The encoded protein is CAGSTYDHSYF.